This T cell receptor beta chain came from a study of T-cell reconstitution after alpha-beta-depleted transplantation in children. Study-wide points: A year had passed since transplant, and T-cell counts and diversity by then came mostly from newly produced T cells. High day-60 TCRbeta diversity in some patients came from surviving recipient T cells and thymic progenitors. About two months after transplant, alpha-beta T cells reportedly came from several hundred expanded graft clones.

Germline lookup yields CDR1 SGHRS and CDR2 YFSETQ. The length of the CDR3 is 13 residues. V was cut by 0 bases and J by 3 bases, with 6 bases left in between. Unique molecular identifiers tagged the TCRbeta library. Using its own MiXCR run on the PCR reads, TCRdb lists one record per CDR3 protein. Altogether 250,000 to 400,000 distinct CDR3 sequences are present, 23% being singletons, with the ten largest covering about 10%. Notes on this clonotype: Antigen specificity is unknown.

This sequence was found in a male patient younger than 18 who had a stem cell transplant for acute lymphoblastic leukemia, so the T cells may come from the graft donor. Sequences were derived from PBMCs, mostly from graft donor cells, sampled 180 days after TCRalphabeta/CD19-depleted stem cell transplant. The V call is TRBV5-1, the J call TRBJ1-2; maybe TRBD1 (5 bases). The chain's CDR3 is CASSLEGHYGYTF. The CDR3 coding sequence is TGCGCCAGCAGCTTGGAGGGACACTATGGCTACACCTTC.